This TCR beta chain derives from a study of blood T cell repertoires in COVID-19 (dated by TCRdb to about 2020). Regarding the complete study: The collaborator samples originated in the United States, Italy and Spain and spanned the acute and convalescent phases of COVID-19. The repertoires were released in a freely available public database intended as a resource for research on the immune response to SARS-CoV-2. Samples were obtained from the ongoing ImmuneRACE study (first 160 participants) and from 950 to 1,500 subjects provided by 6 global collaborators. The dataset comprised deeply sampled blood TCRbeta repertoires from subjects exposed to, actively infected with, or recovered from COVID-19. HLA class I and class II types, where available, came from metadata supplied by the sample provider rather than from assay-based typing. A de-identified subject ID, COVID-19 status, age in years and sex were almost always included in the sample metadata. The prospective study material was composed of cDNA or gDNA derived from T cells, B-cell-depleted T cells, or PBMCs. Overall study outcomes, separate from this receptor: Clinical and demographic metadata were provided uncurated, with the amount varying by source and participant.

The CDR3 contains 15 residues, cysteine and phenylalanine counted. This entry keeps only the CDR3 DNA: 45 bases, framed from base 1. Reading the germline V gene gives CDR1 SGHTA and CDR2 FQGTGA. V is reduced by 5 bases and J by 1 base, leaving a spacing of 14 bases between them. Details on this clone: It lacks a known antigen. Base qualities are missing; no much larger clone stands one base away.

One collaborating source in Seattle enrolled patients during active infection and followed them longitudinally through the course of disease. The collaborating institutions used their own protocols to collect whole blood in K2EDTA tubes. Collaborator samples were shipped for TCRbeta analysis as frozen whole blood, isolated PBMCs, or DNA extracted from either sample type. The immunoSEQ Assay, a bias-controlled multiplex PCR, was used to amplify TCRbeta CDR3 regions from genomic DNA. From the authors' description of their analysis: The number of nucleated cells in each sample was estimated by amplification of reference gene primers within the assay. To quantify the absolute abundance of each unique TCRbeta CDR3 rearrangement, sequence reads were collapsed and filtered. For each sample, productive Simpson clonality was calculated by taking the square root of Simpson's diversity index across productive rearrangements. The source is immuneACCESS, and TCRdb retained only in-frame sequences with V and J called. Part of the clones is not carried over; for the studies checked, unresolved V genes explain less than half of this, and the remainder is unexplained. D and trimming come from the DNA, and the V and J calls and clone size come from that table. The sample table holds 360,000 or so clones, of which about nine tenths were seen once. The ten top clones hold roughly 4% of the sample.

The origin of this receptor is an older woman with COVID-19, enrolled during active disease. The specimen was peripheral blood. This chain is built from TRBV7-3 and TRBJ1-1; TRBD1 is a possible D gene, resting on 5 matching bases. CDR3 protein: CASSAQGGGNTEAFF. Read as DNA, the sequence is TGTGCCAGCAGCGCCCAGGGAGGTGGGAACACTGAAGCTTTCTTT. With all but the CDR3 taken from the reference TRBV7-3 and TRBJ1-1 genes, the full variable domain is: GAGVSQTPSNKVTEKGKYVELRCDPISGHTALYWYRQSLGQGPEFLIYFQGTGAADDSGLPNDRFFAVRPEGSVSTLKIQRTERGDSAVYLCASSAQGGGNTEAFFGQGTRLTVV.